The 14 T cell receptor beta chains reported below all come from one sample, sequenced in a study of T cell responses to AZD1222 COVID-19 vaccine. The assay was immunoSEQ multiplex PCR, and TCRdb's table has in-frame clones only and misses some. The repertoire holds about 180,000 clones, with approximately 86% as singletons. Sequenced material: peripheral blood, taken on day 0 of AZD1222 vaccination. All receptors come from an adult in good health.

V usage is TRBV14 and J usage is TRBJ2-2, with a possible D match to TRBD1 (6 bases). V shed 3 bases and J shed 0 bases, with 20 bases lying between them. The length of the CDR3 is 19 residues. Germline CDR1 and CDR2: SGHDN and FVKESK. The CDR3 nucleotides read TGTGCCAGCAGCCAGTTACCCAAGTGGGGGCTACCGAACACCGGGGAGCTGTTTTTT. Its translation is CASSQLPKWGLPNTGELFF.

This chain connects TRBV10-1 to TRBJ2-7; possible D gene TRBD1, 6 bases. The CDR3 contains 16 residues. The V and J ends lost 5 bases and 2 bases respectively, with 19 bases between them. Per the germline V gene, CDR1 is WNHNN and CDR2 is SYGVQD (reference sequence). The CDR3 DNA follows: TGCGCCAGCAGTCCCATAGGACAGACCGGGGCCTACGAGCAGTACTTC. This encodes CASSPIGQTGAYEQYF.

The chain employs TRBV15 and TRBJ1-4; no reliable D call. This CDR3 contains 15 residues. V lost 0 bases, J lost 5 bases, and 10 bases lay in between. CDR1 is LNHNV and CDR2 is YYDKDF in the germline V gene (reference sequence). The CDR3 here is CATSRDGTANEKLFF. The DNA for the CDR3 is TGTGCCACCAGCAGAGATGGCACAGCAAATGAAAAACTGTTTTTT.

The chain links TRBV21-1 to TRBJ2-7; TRBD1 reflects the table's D call only, with no check against the DNA. TRBV21-1 is described as a pseudogene. This CDR3 comprises 17 residues. The CDR3 region has the DNA TGTGCCAGCAGCAAAGCGGGGGCCGACACTGGGTGCCAGGAGCAGTACTTC. Residues: CASSKAGADTGCQEQYF.

This chain uses TRBV27 with TRBJ1-1, with D unclear. From germline, CDR1 is MNHEY and CDR2 SMNVEV (reference sequence). The CDR3 sequence is 12 residues long. V lost 6 bases and J 11 bases, leaving 16 bases between the germline ends. In nucleotides, the CDR3 is TGTGCCAGCAGCCGGCCTCCAGAGACGGCTTTCTTT. It is translated as CASSRPPETAFF.

The chain carries TRBV27 and TRBJ2-1; D possibly matches TRBD1 or TRBD2 (6 bases each). The ends were cut back, 6 bases at V and 6 bases at J, with 18 bases in the middle. The CDR3 is 15 residues long. The germline V gene has CDR1 MNHEY and CDR2 SMNVEV (reference sequence). In DNA, the CDR3 is TGTGCCAGCAGCGTTGCCGGGGGCGGGCCCAATGAGCAGTTCTTC. Translated, it gives CASSVAGGGPNEQFF.

The V call is TRBV11-2, the J call TRBJ2-1; D gene ambiguous. The CDR3 extends over 15 amino acids. Trimming stripped 1 base from V and 8 bases from J, with 15 bases between. CDR1 SGHAT and CDR2 FQNNGV come from the germline V gene. CDR3 sequence (DNA): TGTGCCAGCAGCTTAGTAGGTCTTTCTTCCGATGAGCAGTTCTTC. Translated: CASSLVGLSSDEQFF.

This CDR3 is CASSSPRGGAREKLFF. CDR3 nucleotides: TGTGCCAGCAGTTCCCCCCGCGGAGGGGCGAGGGAAAAACTGTTTTTT. The chain couples TRBV28 to TRBJ1-4, with D possibly being TRBD1 (5 bases). The CDR3 has 16 residues. The V and J ends lost 4 bases and 8 bases respectively, with 20 bases between them. CDR1 MDHEN and CDR2 SYDVKM come from the germline V gene. The full variable domain, with the rest looked up from reference TRBV28 and TRBJ1-4, is DVKVTQSSRYLVKRTGEKVFLECVQDMDHENMFWYRQDPGLGLRLIYFSYDVKMKEKGDIPEGYSVSREKKERFSLILESASTNQTSMYLCASSSPRGGAREKLFFGSGTQLSVL.

This clone was counted once. The same CDR3 arises from other DNA sequences in this sample as well. The chain joins TRBV3-1 (or the pseudogene TRBV3-2) to TRBJ2-5, with D possibly TRBD1 on 6 matching bases. V lost 2 bases to trimming and J lost 5 bases, with 6 bases between them. The CDR3 is 12 amino acids. Germline V gene lookup returns CDR1 LGHDT and CDR2 YNNKEL (reference sequence). DNA for the CDR3: TGTGCCAGCAGCCAAAGGGGGGAGACCCAGTACTTC. Amino acids: CASSQRGETQYF.

The genes are TRBV4-3 and TRBJ1-6; D gene ambiguous. This CDR3 has 17 residues. Trimming took 1 base from V and 6 from J, leaving 16 bases between them. Germline lookup yields CDR1 LGHNA and CDR2 YSLEER. As DNA, the CDR3 is TGCGCCAGCAGCCAAGCCCTATCCCGGACCGGTAATTCACCCCTCCACTTT. Translating gives CASSQALSRTGNSPLHF.

This clone was seen once. The limits of the CDR3 on the DNA are not certain, so only TCRdb's listed CDR3 is given. The CDR3 reads CASSSGPANYGYTF. The chain links TRBV28 to TRBJ1-2. Germline V gives CDR1 MDHEN, CDR2 SYDVKM. The CDR3 comprises 14 residues, both ends counted.

This clone occurred once. The J gene is TRBJ1-4, the V gene TRBV12-5; D gene uncertain. Germline V gene lookup returns CDR1 LGHNT and CDR2 FRNRAP. CDR3 length equals 14 residues. V gave up 4 bases and J gave up 0 bases, with 6 bases separating them. This chain's CDR3 is CASGSGATNEKLFF. DNA for the CDR3: TGTGCTAGTGGTTCTGGAGCAACTAATGAAAAACTGTTTTTT.

This chain connects TRBV6-5 to TRBJ1-5; D call uncertain. Trimming stripped 2 bases from V and 9 bases from J, with 17 bases between. Looked up from germline, CDR1 is MNHEY and CDR2 is SVGAGI. The CDR3 covers 15 residues. Here the CDR3 DNA reads TGTGCCAGCAGTTACGAGACCTCAGCCCGATGGCCCCAGCATTTT. Protein product: CASSYETSARWPQHF.

V is TRBV5-4 and J is TRBJ2-7; no clear D. CDR3 length equals 13 residues. The ends were cut back, 0 bases at V and 5 bases at J, with 9 bases in the middle. Germline V gene lookup returns CDR1 SGHNT and CDR2 YYREEE (reference sequence). Here the CDR3 DNA reads TGTGCCAGCAGCTTGGCCGTGGGCCACGAGCAGTACTTC. Its protein is CASSLAVGHEQYF.